Each of the 30 T cell receptor beta chains below was sequenced from the same sample in a study of monozygotic twins with inflammatory bowel disease. One entry per CDR3 protein, without DNA, is what TCRdb gives after re-calling the 5' RACE reads. In all, the sample yields 150,000 or so distinct CDR3 sequences. Sequencing was carried out using blood. These receptor sequences come from a human donor with ulcerative colitis or Crohn's disease, or a healthy co-twin of an affected twin (not recorded which).

The rearrangement links TRBV10-3 to TRBJ1-4. Looked up from germline, CDR1 is ENHRY and CDR2 is SYGVKD. This CDR3 contains 14 residues. Here the CDR3 reads CAIRGGVFDEKLFF.

V usage is TRBV30 and J usage is TRBJ2-7; the TCRdb D gene call, TRBD1, has no DNA to confirm it. Per the germline V gene, CDR1 is GTSNPN and CDR2 is SVGIG (reference sequence). The length of the CDR3 is 13 residues. CDR3 in amino acids: CAWSVDSTYEQYF.

This sequence joins TRBV18 and TRBJ1-1; with no DNA, the TCRdb D assignment of TRBD1 cannot be verified. Germline V gene sequence: CDR1 KGHSH, CDR2 LQKENI. This CDR3 comprises 14 residues. The CDR3 loop reads CASPPGGLNTEAFF.

V gene TRBV29-1 combines with J gene TRBJ2-1; TCRdb outputs TRBD2, but without DNA this stays unchecked. CDR1 and CDR2 from the germline V gene are SQVTM and ANQGSEA. This CDR3 is built from 16 residues. CDR3 residues: CSVEPFASGAYNEQFF.

The chain is built from TRBV7-8 and TRBJ1-5. CDR1 is SGHVS, CDR2 FQNEAQ, per germline. The CDR3 is made up of 14 amino acids. CDR3: CASSGGGRNQPQHF.

The chain couples TRBV6-2 or TRBV6-3 to TRBJ2-7. Per germline, CDR1 MNHEY and CDR2 SVGEGT. The CDR3 consists of 13 residues. CDR3 loop: CASSYSDFQRRYF.

The chain carries TRBV6-2 or TRBV6-3 and TRBJ2-2; TCRdb calls TRBD2, which cannot be checked without DNA. Looked up from germline, CDR1 is MNHEY and CDR2 is SVGEGT. The CDR3 loop spans 18 amino acids. The CDR3 sequence is CASSYNPSGLAGAGELFF.

V gene TRBV28 combines with J gene TRBJ2-3; TCRdb designates TRBD1, a call that cannot be tested without DNA. The CDR3 length is 16 residues. Germline V gene lookup returns CDR1 MDHEN and CDR2 SYDVKM. The chain's CDR3 is CASSPLPGLAADTQYF.

This chain uses TRBV6-1 with TRBJ1-2; TCRdb names TRBD1, which stays unverified in the absence of DNA. Germline V gene sequence: CDR1 MNHNS, CDR2 SASEGT. There are 15 residues in the CDR3. The CDR3 sequence: CASRPPGTGVYGYTF.

This CDR3 is CASSLVAGGANTEAFF. The chain combines TRBV7-2 with TRBJ1-1; absent DNA, TCRdb's TRBD1 call cannot be checked. Germline CDR1 is SGHTA and CDR2 is FQGNSA. CDR3 size: 16 residues.

The V call is TRBV10-3, the J call TRBJ1-3; TCRdb selects TRBD1, and the lack of DNA leaves this call unchecked. This CDR3 contains 16 residues. From germline, CDR1 is ENHRY and CDR2 SYGVKD. CDR3 protein: CAIRTGTLSSGNTIYF.

The genes are TRBV27 and TRBJ2-2; TCRdb's D call of TRBD2 is untestable without DNA. This CDR3 has 17 residues. CDR1 is MNHEY, CDR2 SMNVEV, per germline (reference sequence). The CDR3 here is CASSLFSSGLNTGELFF.

V usage is TRBV20-1 and J usage is TRBJ1-6; TCRdb's D call, TRBD1, is unchecked because there is no DNA. The CDR3 loop spans 16 amino acids. Germline loops: CDR1 DFQATT, CDR2 SNEGSKA (reference sequence). The CDR3 spells CSARARATGRNSPLHF.

V and J are TRBV27 and TRBJ1-2; the TCRdb call, TRBD1, lacks DNA for checking. The CDR3 loop spans 13 amino acids. Germline lookup yields CDR1 MNHEY and CDR2 SMNVEV (reference sequence). The CDR3 spells CASSPGGSYGYTF.

J is TRBJ1-6 and V is TRBV15; TCRdb's D call, TRBD1, is unchecked because there is no DNA. This CDR3 has 12 amino acids. Germline V lookup: CDR1 LNHNV, CDR2 YYDKDF (reference sequence). CDR3 residues: CASRQGFSPLHF.

V gene TRBV3-1 combines with J gene TRBJ1-5. This CDR3 is built from 13 residues. Germline V gives CDR1 LGHDT, CDR2 YNNKEL (reference sequence). This CDR3 is CASSLNPNQPQHF.

The J gene is TRBJ2-1, the V gene TRBV15; TCRdb gives TRBD2 as the D gene, but with no DNA this cannot be confirmed. This CDR3 has 16 amino acids. Germline assignment: CDR1 LNHNV and CDR2 YYDKDF (reference sequence). CDR3 residues: CATSRDRGGRANEQFF.

This sequence joins TRBV30 and TRBJ1-2; TCRdb picks TRBD1, but there is no DNA to check that call. The CDR3 is 11 amino acids. Germline V gene data show CDR1 as GTSNPN and CDR2 as SVGIG (reference sequence). The chain's CDR3 is CARGTGNGYTF.

The chain links TRBV7-9 to TRBJ2-2. In germline, CDR1 is SEHNR, CDR2 FQNEAQ (reference sequence). The CDR3 covers 14 residues. The CDR3 sequence is CASSFGRNTGELFF.

This chain connects TRBV18 to TRBJ2-2. Germline CDR1 reads KGHSH; CDR2 reads LQKENI. The CDR3 is 15 amino acids. The CDR3 is CASSSLDSYTGELFF.

The chain is built from TRBV5-1 and TRBJ1-4; the D gene TCRdb calls, TRBD1, cannot be checked with no DNA. CDR1 SGHRS and CDR2 YFSETQ come from the germline V gene. The CDR3 has 16 residues. CDR3 amino acids: CASSLVSSGQGKKLFF. Based on the CDR3 plus reference TRBV5-1 and TRBJ1-4, the full variable domain is KAGVTQTPRYLIKTRGQQVTLSCSPISGHRSVSWYQQTPGQGLQFLFEYFSETQRNKGNFPGRFSGRQFSNSRSEMNVSTLELGDSALYLCASSLVSSGQGKKLFFGSGTQLSVL.

V usage is TRBV15 and J usage is TRBJ2-7; TCRdb lists TRBD2, though no DNA is available to test this call. Germline-derived CDR1 and CDR2 are LNHNV and YYDKDF (reference sequence). The CDR3 is 16 amino acids. CDR3 region: CATSGGSAFWVDEQYF.

This chain links TRBV6-2 or TRBV6-3 with TRBJ2-3; TCRdb proposes TRBD1, but this gene call is untestable without DNA. Germline CDR1 is MNHEY and CDR2 is SVGEGT. CDR3 size: 14 residues. The CDR3 sequence: CASSPGERTDTQYF.

The J gene is TRBJ2-3, the V gene TRBV19; TCRdb reports TRBD2, a call that lacks DNA to check it against. This CDR3 comprises 15 residues. Per germline, CDR1 LNHDA and CDR2 SQIVND (reference sequence). CDR3 loop: CASSPRAGGTDTQYF. The whole variable domain, filled in from reference TRBV19 and TRBJ2-3, reads DGGITQSPKYLFRKEGQNVTLSCEQNLNHDAMYWYRQDPGQGLRLIYYSQIVNDFQKGDIAEGYSVSREKKESFPLTVTSAQKNPTAFYLCASSPRAGGTDTQYFGPGTRLTVL.

The rearrangement joins TRBV5-1 to TRBJ2-7. This CDR3 spans 15 amino acids. Germline CDR1 SGHRS, CDR2 YFSETQ. This chain's CDR3 is CASSLGHGLSYEQYF.

This chain links TRBV12-3 or TRBV12-4 with TRBJ1-6; TCRdb calls TRBD1, which cannot be checked without DNA. The CDR3 contains 13 residues. This chain's CDR3 is CASSLGTAQPLHF.

The chain uses TRBV6-5 and TRBJ2-5; TCRdb's D gene call, TRBD1, goes unchecked for lack of DNA. The CDR3 loop spans 13 amino acids. Germline V gene lookup returns CDR1 MNHEY and CDR2 SVGAGI. The CDR3 protein is CASSRQGKETQYF.

This sequence joins TRBV6-5 and TRBJ1-4; TCRdb reports TRBD1, a call that lacks DNA to check it against. CDR1 and CDR2 (germline): MNHEY, SVGAGI. The length of the CDR3 is 15 residues. Here the CDR3 reads CASSYGGATNEKLFF.

The CDR3 here is CASSQEFSGTRLSYEQYF. J is TRBJ2-7 and V is TRBV4-1; TCRdb designates TRBD1, a call that cannot be tested without DNA. Germline V gene lookup returns CDR1 MGHRA and CDR2 YSYEKL. The CDR3 has 18 residues.

The CDR3 reads CASSLLGLLAKNIQYF. The chain combines TRBV5-4 with TRBJ2-4; without DNA, the TCRdb call of TRBD2 cannot be checked. CDR3 length equals 16 residues. CDR1 and CDR2 (germline): SGHNT, YYREEE (reference sequence).